Listed here are 4 T cell receptor beta chains from one sample, sequenced in a study of CD8 T cells in Susac syndrome. The RNA, about 0.45 to 1 ug, was put through reverse transcription using random hexamers. Via MiXCR, TCRdb re-called the immunoSEQ multiplex PCR reads, giving one row per CDR3 protein. This table has about 140,000 distinct CDR3 sequences, approximately 95% appearing once. Sequencing was carried out using CD4+ T cells from PBMCs. Receptors were obtained from a human donor with multiple sclerosis.

The chain links TRBV5-1 to TRBJ2-5; D gene ambiguous. This CDR3 spans 12 amino acids. V lost 4 bases and J 2 bases, leaving 6 bases between the germline ends. The germline V gene encodes CDR1 SGHRS and CDR2 YFSETQ. The DNA of the CDR3 is TGCGCCAGCAGCACGGCACAAGAGACCCAGTACTTC. It yields the protein CASSTAQETQYF.

The rearrangement joins TRBV24-1 to TRBJ1-1; 8 nucleotides line up with TRBD1. Per germline, CDR1 KGHDR and CDR2 SFDVKD. J gave up 1 base and V 7 bases, and 1 base lay outside the gene matches. This CDR3 is 13 amino acids long. The DNA of the CDR3 is TGTGCCACCAGGACAGGGGCGAACACTGAAGCTTTCTTT. Amino acid sequence: CATRTGANTEAFF.

The CDR3 nucleotides read TGTGCCAGCTCACCACCGGGCGTCGGCAGCACCGGGGAGCTGTTTTTT. This translates into CASSPPGVGSTGELFF. The chain combines TRBV18 with TRBJ2-2; D uncertain. Germline CDR1 is KGHSH and CDR2 is LQKENI. This CDR3 spans 16 amino acids. Trimming shortened V by 0 bases and J by 4 bases, and 12 bases separated the two germline ends.

The gene calls are TRBV28 and TRBJ2-7; no definite D call. In germline, CDR1 is MDHEN, CDR2 SYDVKM. CDR3 size: 13 residues. The V end lost 4 bases, the J end lost 5 bases, and 12 bases lay between the germline ends. The CDR3 nucleotides are TGTGCCAGCAGTTCGACCCTGGCGGACGAGCAGTACTTC. Protein product: CASSSTLADEQYF.